This note documents a single T cell receptor (beta chain) sequence. These data belong to a study of blood T cell repertoires in COVID-19. Germline V CDR1 and CDR2: SGHDT, YYEEEE. The CDR3 loop spans 16 amino acids. Trimming cost V 1 base and J 3 bases; bases outside gene matches: 4. TCRdb's table, derived via immunoSEQ multiplex PCR, lists solely in-frame clones and lacks some. The table includes 350,000 to 450,000 clones, approximately 91% detected once. The TCR originated in a woman between 40 and 55 years old with COVID-19, enrolled during active disease. The sequenced sample consisted of peripheral blood. The genes are TRBV5-6 and TRBJ2-7; the match to TRBD2 covers 13 bases. The CDR3 DNA is TGTGCCAGCAGCTTGCGACTAGCGGGAGGCTTCTACGAGCAGTACTTC. This sequence encodes CASSLRLAGGFYEQYF.